This T cell receptor beta chain was identified in a study of beta chain features in type 1 diabetes. General study results and limits: Because the template was cDNA, high-expressing cells might be over-represented. Diminished insertions and augmented deletions at VDJ junctions characterized type 1 diabetes patients. Shortening of TCRB CDR3s, moderate but significant, appeared in all four CD4+ subsets of Type 1 diabetes patients.

All of the isolated RNA was reverse transcribed, so expressed TCRB transcripts were sequenced. The assay was immunoSEQ multiplex PCR, and TCRdb's table has in-frame clones only and misses some. The sample holds a few hundred thousand clones, around 16% seen once. In its sample, this clone was seen a few times. Its target is not known. Every donor provided one heparinised blood draw, which averaged approximately 100 mL. Purities over 95% were achieved in all sorted populations. The germline V gene encodes CDR1 MNHEY and CDR2 SMNVEV (reference sequence). This CDR3 has 13 amino acids. The V end lost 4 bases, the J end lost 0 bases, and 5 bases lay between the germline ends.

The TCR comes from a young man with type 1 diabetes. This chain links TRBV27 with TRBJ2-3; D unresolved. The sequencing input was naive CD4+ T cells from blood. In DNA form, the CDR3 reads TGTGCCAGCAGTTGGGGTAGCACAGATACGCAGTATTTT. Amino acid sequence: CASSWGSTDTQYF.